Listed below are T cell receptor beta chains from one sample, sequenced in a study of cytomegalovirus exposure and HLA in healthy donors. Data came from immunoSEQ multiplex PCR; TCRdb stores just in-frame clones and leaves some out. The sample includes 160,000 or so clones, roughly 79% seen only once; the top ten take 6.3%. The sequenced material came from PBMCs. Receptors originate from a man aged 35 to 55 in good health and CMV-seropositive. The CDR3 runs from the conserved cysteine through the conserved F or W. D genes are given only for firm matches. Size values are once, few and many counts, or a class for expanded clones, and some rows have none.

J gene	clone size	V gene	D gene	CDR3 DNA	CDR3 protein
TRBJ1-1	NA	TRBV6-5	NA	TGTGCCAGCAGTCCAATGGCGGCCCGGGGAACTGAAGCTTTCTTT	CASSPMAARGTEAFF
TRBJ1-1	NA	TRBV5-1	NA	TGCGCCAGCAGCTTTGCCGGGTTGAACACTGAAGCTTTCTTT	CASSFAGLNTEAFF
TRBJ2-1	NA	TRBV19	TRBD2	TGTGCCAGTAGTAGGGGGGGGGAGGGCCAGAATGAGCAGTTCTTC	CASSRGGEGQNEQFF
TRBJ2-7	NA	TRBV27	NA	TGTGCCAGCGGAAGGAGAACCGCCTACGAGCAGTACTTC	CASGRRTAYEQYF
TRBJ2-7	NA	TRBV18	NA	TGTGCCAGCTCAGAGAACCAGGCCGGCACCGAGCAGTACTTC	CASSENQAGTEQYF
TRBJ2-2	NA	TRBV7-3	NA	TGTGCCAGCAGCTTATCGGCGGGATCTGGCGGGGAGCTGTTTTTT	CASSLSAGSGGELFF
TRBJ2-1	NA	TRBV6-1	TRBD2	TGTGCCAGCAGAGAAATGACTAGCGAACTCTACAATGAGCAGTTCTTC	CASREMTSELYNEQFF
TRBJ2-4	NA	TRBV28	TRBD2	TGTGCCAGCAGGGGTTCAGCGGGAGCTATGCAAAACATTCAGTACTTC	CASRGSAGAMQNIQYF
TRBJ2-1	NA	TRBV6-5	NA	TGTGCCAGCAGTTCGCCGACTACCTTTTACTACAATGAGCAGTTCTTC	CASSSPTTFYYNEQFF
TRBJ2-7	NA	TRBV18	NA	TGTGCCAGCTCCTCGGGTCCATCCAACTACGAGCAGTACTTC	CASSSGPSNYEQYF
TRBJ2-5	NA	TRBV2	TRBD2	TGTGCCAGCAGTGAGGATAGCGGGAAAGAGACCCAGTACTTC	CASSEDSGKETQYF
TRBJ1-5	NA	TRBV6-5	NA	TGTGCCAGCAGTTACTCGCTACAGCAGCCCCAGCATTTT	CASSYSLQQPQHF
TRBJ2-7	NA	TRBV5-1	TRBD1	TGCGCCAGCAGCTTGGCCCCCGGACAGGGCTACGAGCAGTACTTC	CASSLAPGQGYEQYF
TRBJ2-7	NA	TRBV29-1	TRBD1	TGCAGCGCCGGAAGCGGAACAGGGGGCGAGCAGTACTTC	CSAGSGTGGEQYF
TRBJ1-5	once	TRBV19	TRBD1	TGTGCCAGTAGCCCAAGGGGGACAGATCAGCCCCAGCATTTT	CASSPRGTDQPQHF
TRBJ2-7	NA	TRBV11-2	TRBD1	TGTGCCAGCAGCCCCACTGTGACGACAGGGGTCTACGAGCAGTACTTC	CASSPTVTTGVYEQYF
TRBJ2-1	NA	TRBV5-1	NA	TGCGCCAGCAGCGGGTCAGGGGACAATGAGCAGTTCTTC	CASSGSGDNEQFF
TRBJ1-1	once	TRBV7-3	NA	TGTGCCAGCAGCCGATCCAAGGACTCAGACACTGAAGCTTTCTTT	CASSRSKDSDTEAFF
TRBJ1-5	NA	TRBV2	TRBD1	TGTGCCAGCAGTCGGGACAGCTACAATCAGCCCCAGCATTTT	CASSRDSYNQPQHF
TRBJ1-5	once	TRBV28	TRBD1	TGTGCCAGCAGTTGGGGACAGGGGGGCAATCAGCCCCAGCATTTT	CASSWGQGGNQPQHF
TRBJ1-3	NA	TRBV27	NA	TGTGCCAGCAGTAGCGGGGGAGCTGGAAACACCATATATTTT	CASSSGGAGNTIYF
TRBJ2-7	few	TRBV9	NA	TGTGCCAGCAGCCCTCGCCCCGGGGTTAGGGAGCAGTACTTC	CASSPRPGVREQYF
TRBJ2-7	few	TRBV6-1	NA	TGTGCCAGCAGGAAGAACGGAGCCTACGAGCAGTACTTC	CASRKNGAYEQYF
TRBJ2-1	few	TRBV5-1	TRBD2	TGCGCCAGCAGCTGGGGACTAGCGGACTACAATGAGCAGTTCTTC	CASSWGLADYNEQFF
TRBJ2-3	NA	TRBV10-1	TRBD2	TGCGCCAACTCGGCCGGAAAGACTAGCGGGAGGTACGCAGATACGCAGTATTTT	CANSAGKTSGRYADTQYF
TRBJ1-4	few	TRBV6-5	NA	TGTGCCAGCAGTGAAATGCGGCGTGAAAAACTGTTTTTT	CASSEMRREKLFF
TRBJ2-7	few	TRBV7-2	NA	TGTGCCAGCAGCAGAGGAGGGGCAGGGGGTATATCGGAGCAGTACTTC	CASSRGGAGGISEQYF
TRBJ1-4	NA	TRBV11-2	TRBD1	TGTGCCAGCAGCCCATCCAGGGGGTCTAATGAAAAACTGTTTTTT	CASSPSRGSNEKLFF
TRBJ1-5	once	TRBV9	NA	TGTGCCAGCAGCGCGGTCGATAGCAATCAGCCCCAGCATTTT	CASSAVDSNQPQHF